This T cell receptor (beta chain) is from a study of blood T cell repertoires in COVID-19. Study-level information: Nucleic acid was either cDNA or gDNA, and it came from T cells, B-cell-depleted T cells, or PBMCs.

Those who participated ranged in age from roughly 18 to 100 years and resided in some 24 US areas. Participant-given clinical history determined each cohort assignment. Recovery among Cohort 3 donors was established by two negative PCRs, clearance, or symptom resolution. Germline CDR1 reads MDHEN; CDR2 reads SYDVKM. The CDR3 runs to 12 residues. The ends were cut back, 6 bases at V and 9 bases at J, with 14 bases in the middle. Using immunoSEQ multiplex PCR, the repertoire was profiled, and TCRdb retains in-frame clones only, with some absent. In the table there are about 170,000 clones, less than 90% of which are singletons.

V gene TRBV28 combines with J gene TRBJ1-1, with D possibly TRBD1 on 6 matching bases. The TCR sequence derives from a woman in her forties or fifties who had recovered from COVID-19. Specimen: PBMCs or T cells enriched from blood (not recorded which). CDR3: CASRGGDRKAFF. CDR3 nucleotide sequence: TGTGCCAGCAGGGGCGGCGACAGGAAAGCTTTCTTT.